The sequence of this T cell receptor beta chain was determined in a study of PD-1 blockade in classical Hodgkin lymphoma (dated by TCRdb to the early 2020s). Regarding the study in general: Nivolumab dosing was 3 mg/kg intravenously every 2 weeks, continuing until either disease progression or unacceptable toxicity. To define a peripheral blood immune signature of response to PD-1 blockade in classical Hodgkin lymphoma, the study combined TCR beta sequencing with CyTOF.

The sample's time point label, in plain terms: cycle 2 day 1 (C2D1) of nivolumab. Every trial patient had relapsed following autologous stem cell transplantation, and prior brentuximab vedotin exposure was what differed among cohorts A, B and C. The trial cohort comprised some 60 patients with relapsed/refractory classical Hodgkin lymphoma whose best overall responses were complete response, partial response or progressive disease. Single-agent nivolumab was administered to trial patients in the multi-cohort phase II CheckMate 205 trial. An independent review committee assessed best overall response by applying the 2007 International Working Group response criteria. Trial PBMCs were obtained immediately prior to nivolumab initiation (C1D1) and on therapy at cycle 2 day 1 and cycle 4 day 1. Peripheral blood was collected in 8 mL Vacutainer Cell Preparation Tubes, from which PBMCs were isolated by centrifugation and then cryopreserved.

Broader findings and caveats from the paper: By C4D1, a significant rise was seen in CD4+ TCR diversity but not in CD8+ TCR diversity (p=0.0027 vs p=0.16), and the rise was most apparent among complete responders (p=0.02). Baseline TCR diversity was reported to be lower in newly diagnosed patients than in healthy donors, and even lower in relapsed/refractory patients. Lower diversity was observed in patients in whom nivolumab was started less than 1 year after ASCT, and these patients were excluded from later analyses so that confounding by immune reconstitution would be avoided. Among trial patients, those achieving complete response had baseline diversity similar to that of newly diagnosed patients, while diversity was significantly lower in partial responders and progressors. Only a single clinical trial cohort was studied, and what caused the repertoire differences, possibly disease activity or prior therapy, remained undefined.

Of note for this clone: Which antigen it targets is not known. No qualities accompany the bases; no much larger clone lies one base away.

The CDR3 has 15 amino acids, counting the end cysteine and phenylalanine. Only the CDR3 region is kept as DNA, spanning 45 bases read in frame from base 1. Genomic DNA was extracted with the Qiagen DNeasy kit from unsorted PBMCs and from negatively selected CD4+ and CD8+ fractions. TCR beta CDR3 regions were amplified by immunoSEQ multiplex PCR using primers annealing to V and J segments. Amplification bias was minimized using a synthetic immune receptor repertoire, and residual bias was removed computationally after sequencing. For the original study's pipeline: Custom Python scripts were used to quantify repertoire diversity as the Shannon entropy index. Unsorted, CD4+ and CD8+ repertoires were analyzed separately, except in combined analyses where CD4+ and CD8+ sequences were merged in silico. A clone was considered expanded if an increase in frequency of at least 2-fold after treatment relative to C1D1 was found, and a pseudocount of 0.5 was applied to clones undetected at baseline. Clones with 0 or 1 copy at C1D1 were classified as singleton clones, and clones with 2 or more copies were classified as non-singleton clones. Clones expanded in unsorted samples were labelled as CD4+, CD8+ or unknown by matching protein sequences in sorted samples from the same patient. Wilcoxon tests on paired samples were used to test diversity changes from C1D1 to C4D1. Here the immuneACCESS table is served through TCRdb, limited to in-frame sequences with V and J called. Missing clones are a known gap in these copies; in checked studies unresolved V genes cover under half, and the rest lacks a known reason. V and J calls and clone size are copied from that table; D and trimming were computed from the DNA. Present in this sample are approximately 99,000 clones, 89% of which were seen just once. Together, the top ten hold approximately 20% of the sample.

Recombination connected TRBV21-1 to TRBJ1-1. TRBV21-1 is flagged as a pseudogene. The sequence derives from a human donor with classical Hodgkin lymphoma. The sequencing here drew on peripheral blood mononuclear cells (PBMCs), taken before the second cycle of nivolumab. The sequence in DNA is TGTGCCAGCAGCACCCACTTCTGGGGGGACACTGAAGCTTTCTTT. This translates into CASSTHFWGDTEAFF.